The clone carrying this TCR beta chain was observed a few times. Antigen: not known. TCRdb itself ran the RT-PCR reads through MiXCR, one entry per CDR3 protein. The sample comprises 650,000 to 800,000 distinct CDR3 sequences, approximately 14% of which are singletons, and around 6.5% rests with the top ten. CDR1 and CDR2 from the germline V gene are SNHLY and FYNNEI. The germline V and J ends were trimmed by 2 bases and 2 bases, with 10 bases remaining between them. The CDR3 runs to 15 residues. The sample originates from a study of response to subunit inactivated influenza vaccine. Study observations and caveats: New T cells are recruited in small numbers by each seasonal influenza vaccination, according to the authors' suggestion.

The V and J genes are TRBV2 and TRBJ2-1; D may be TRBD2 (6 bases). The sequenced sample was PBMCs from blood, obtained less than 15 days before vaccination. The receptor comes from a man aged 45 to 65 who received an inactivated influenza vaccine. In nucleotides, the CDR3 is TGTGCCAGCAGTGAACCGTCTAGCGCCTACAATGAGCAGTTCTTC. Translating gives CASSEPSSAYNEQFF.